The clone carrying this T cell receptor beta chain was counted at least ten times. Antigen: not known. TCRdb analysed the 5' RACE reads with MiXCR anew, one entry per CDR3 protein. The data contain about 560,000 distinct CDR3 sequences, roughly 18% of them seen just once; the ten biggest clones take up 12%. The sample originates from a study of T-cell memory formation after mild COVID-19. Study context: Across donors, TCR clusters were largely donor specific. Study-level findings and limits: Memory cells collected pre-infection included some clones that later responded, suggesting cross-reactive memory joined. Shrinking CD4+ clones were chiefly CM and EM; CD8+ ones were chiefly EMRA. SARS-CoV-2 specificity of second-wave clones peaking day 37 was unconfirmed.

Trimming left V 0 bases short and J 4 bases short, with 11 bases between. This CDR3 spans 14 amino acids. Looked up from germline, CDR1 is SGHRS and CDR2 is YFSETQ. This chain uses TRBV5-1 with TRBJ2-7, with D possibly TRBD1 on 6 matching bases. The clonotype comes from an adult woman who had mild COVID-19 (a few samples of this study predate the infection). Cell type and time point are not known. Material for sequencing was PBMCs or a T cell subset sorted from them (not recorded which). CDR3 loop: CASSLEGHGYEQYF. Written as DNA, the CDR3 is TGCGCCAGCAGCTTGGAGGGACACGGGTACGAGCAGTACTTC.